The entry below describes one TCR beta chain. Its antigen is currently unknown. The patients had HPV-negative, locally advanced oral cavity squamous cell carcinoma. PBMCs were not maintained or expanded in culture before analysis. Here immunoSEQ multiplex PCR was the method, and the copy in TCRdb shows in-frame clones only, minus some. In the table there are about 15,000 clones, around 70% of which are singletons. CDR1 and CDR2 (germline): SGHTA, FQGNSA. This CDR3 has 16 residues. Trimming cost V 5 bases and J 0 bases; bases outside gene matches: 9. The data were obtained in a study of neoadjuvant anti-PD-1 for oral cavity cancer. Study conclusions and caveats: Non-responders to neoadjuvant nivolumab had significantly more clonal PBMC T cells than responders.

The sequence was obtained from a person between 35 and 79 years old with oral cavity squamous cell carcinoma. The chain carries TRBV7-2 and TRBJ2-7, with 8 bases matching TRBD1. The input for sequencing was PBMCs, taken before nivolumab (anti-PD-1) treatment. The CDR3: CASSPRTGTGSYEQYF. The CDR3 DNA reads as TGTGCCAGCAGCCCCCGGACCGGGACAGGCTCCTACGAGCAGTACTTC.